The 26 T cell receptor beta chains listed next were all sequenced from one sample in a study of T cells in tumors after PD-1 blockade. The assay was immunoSEQ multiplex PCR, and TCRdb's table has in-frame clones only and misses some. The sample has around 21,000 clones, more than 65% seen once. This specimen consisted of PBMCs, obtained after anti-PD-1 therapy. These receptors were collected from a human donor with advanced basal cell or squamous cell carcinoma (not recorded which).

The sample holds one count of this clone. The J gene is TRBJ2-1, the V gene TRBV6-6; weak D call: TRBD1 (5 bases). Trimming shortened V by 6 bases and J by 6 bases, and 21 bases separated the two germline ends. Germline lookup yields CDR1 MNHNY and CDR2 SVGAGI (reference sequence). The CDR3 loop spans 16 amino acids. The CDR3 DNA reads TGTGCCAGCAGCCCCTCCGGGTGGGGCTCTTTCAATGAGCAGTTCTTC. This codes for CASSPSGWGSFNEQFF.

This clone has just a few counts. The chain recombines TRBV29-1 with TRBJ1-1; 7 bases are shared with TRBD1. With V trimmed by 1 base and J by 4 bases, 6 bases remained unmatched. The germline CDR1 and CDR2 sequences are SQVTM and ANQGSEA. CDR3 length: 14 residues. The CDR3, as DNA: TGCAGCGTTGAAGCCGGGACAGCGGGCACTGAAGCTTTCTTT. It specifies CSVEAGTAGTEAFF.

This chain uses TRBV18 with TRBJ1-2; D perhaps matches TRBD1 (6 bases). The V gene's germline CDR1 is KGHSH and CDR2 LQKENI. The ends were cut back, 5 bases at V and 6 bases at J, with 22 bases in the middle. The CDR3 is 16 residues long. This chain's CDR3 is CASSKSRDIYVDGYTF. The CDR3 nucleotides are TGTGCCAGCTCAAAATCCCGGGACATCTACGTCGATGGCTACACCTTC. The full variable domain, completed using reference TRBV18 and TRBJ1-2, is NAGVMQNPRHLVRRRGQEARLRCSPMKGHSHVYWYRQLPEEGLKFMVYLQKENIIDESGMPKERFSAEFPKEGPSILRIQQVVRGDSAAYFCASSKSRDIYVDGYTFGSGTRLTVV.

The chain is built from TRBV19 and TRBJ2-3; 8 bases align to TRBD1. V gave up 5 bases and J gave up 1 base; unmatched junction bases: 8. This CDR3 is built from 16 residues. Per the germline V gene, CDR1 is LNHDA and CDR2 is SQIVND (reference sequence). The DNA of the CDR3 is TGTGCCAGTAGTTGGTCCTCGGACAGGGGCACAGATACGCAGTATTTT. Encoded protein: CASSWSSDRGTDTQYF.

The chain employs TRBV14 and TRBJ1-6; D is unresolved. With 4 bases removed from V and 7 bases from J, the gap between germline ends came to 14 bases. Germline assignment: CDR1 SGHDN and CDR2 FVKESK. This CDR3 comprises 15 residues. In DNA form, the CDR3 reads TGTGCCAGCAGCCGCGTCGCGGGAGGGAATTCACCCCTCCACTTT. It specifies CASSRVAGGNSPLHF.

The chain is built from TRBV28 and TRBJ2-1; 12 bases are shared with TRBD2. Germline V gene sequence: CDR1 MDHEN, CDR2 SYDVKM. After removal of 6 bases from V and 10 bases from J, the junction contained 10 bases not matched to a gene. This CDR3 region has 15 residues. CDR3 bases: TGTGCCAGCAGCCTTCTAGCGGGAGGGCCGGGGGAGCAGTTCTTC. This codes for CASSLLAGGPGEQFF.

The chain carries TRBV3-1 (or the pseudogene TRBV3-2) and TRBJ1-1; 7 bases line up with TRBD1. The germline CDR1 and CDR2 sequences are LGHDT and YNNKEL (reference sequence). The CDR3 loop spans 14 amino acids. Trimming at V came to 5 bases and at J to 5 bases, leaving 8 bases not matched to a gene. The chain's CDR3 is CASSKQGRGTEAFF. In DNA form, the CDR3 reads TGTGCCAGCAGCAAACAGGGGCGGGGGACTGAAGCTTTCTTT.

The chain employs TRBV2 and TRBJ2-1; D is perhaps TRBD1 (6 bases). The CDR3 loop spans 14 amino acids. Deletions cut 6 bases from V and 7 bases from J, with 16 bases between. Germline V CDR1 and CDR2: SNHLY, FYNNEI. The CDR3 region is CASRRGRGSNEQFF. CDR3 nucleotides: TGTGCCAGCAGAAGAGGCAGGGGATCGAATGAGCAGTTCTTC.

The genes are TRBV7-2 and TRBJ1-6; D remains unclear. The CDR3 has 17 amino acids. Germline CDR1 and CDR2: SGHTA and FQGNSA. Trimming stripped 6 bases from V and 5 bases from J, with 20 bases between. Here the CDR3 reads CASRDNKSALNNSPLHF. CDR3 in DNA: TGTGCCAGCAGAGACAACAAAAGTGCCCTAAATAATTCACCCCTCCACTTT. The full variable domain, rest sourced from reference TRBV7-2 and TRBJ1-6, is GAGVSQSPSNKVTEKGKDVELRCDPISGHTALYWYRQSLGQGLEFLIYFQGNSAPDKSGLPSDRFSAERTGGSVSTLTIQRTQQEDSAVYLCASRDNKSALNNSPLHFGNGTRLTVT.

V and J are TRBV24-1 and TRBJ2-1; D gene uncertain. The CDR3 extends over 15 amino acids. Per germline, CDR1 KGHDR and CDR2 SFDVKD. V was cut by 0 bases and J by 3 bases, with 8 bases left in between. This chain's CDR3 is CATSDLGNSYNEQFF. The CDR3 nucleotides read TGTGCCACCAGTGATTTGGGCAACAGCTACAATGAGCAGTTCTTC.

V gene TRBV11-3 combines with J gene TRBJ2-1; tentative D call: TRBD2 (5 bases). Trimming stripped 2 bases from V and 6 bases from J, with 8 bases between. Germline V gene lookup returns CDR1 SGHNT and CDR2 YENEEA. There are 13 residues in the CDR3. The CDR3 DNA reads as TGTGCCAGCAGCTTACGAGGGTTCAATGAGCAGTTCTTC. Protein: CASSLRGFNEQFF.

The chain uses TRBV19 and TRBJ2-7, with 11 bases identical to TRBD1. The CDR3 extends over 15 amino acids. With 5 bases clipped from V and 0 bases from J, the junction kept 3 bases outside the gene matches. CDR1 and CDR2 (germline): LNHDA, SQIVND (reference sequence). The CDR3 loop reads CASSRTGGGSYEQYF. The CDR3 DNA follows: TGTGCCAGTAGTCGGACAGGGGGCGGCTCCTACGAGCAGTACTTC.

The V call is TRBV6-5, the J call TRBJ1-3; unclear D gene. Trimming cost V 6 bases and J 1 base, with 10 bases left between them. This CDR3 has 14 residues. Germline CDR1 MNHEY, CDR2 SVGAGI. CDR3 sequence reads: CASRQQVSGNTIYF. The CDR3 region has the DNA TGTGCCAGCAGACAACAAGTGTCTGGAAACACCATATATTTT.

The chain employs TRBV3-1 (or the pseudogene TRBV3-2) and TRBJ2-1; 7 positions agree with TRBD1. The V segment lost 2 bases and the J segment 5 bases; nucleotides outside the gene matches: 12. Germline V CDR1 and CDR2: LGHDT, YNNKEL (reference sequence). This CDR3 has 17 residues. The CDR3 coding sequence is TGTGCCAGCAGCCAATCTCCCACAGGGGTTGGAGACAATGAGCAGTTCTTC. Translating it yields CASSQSPTGVGDNEQFF.

This sequence joins TRBV4-1 and TRBJ1-4, with no clear D. Trimming shortened V by 1 base and J by 7 bases, and 1 base separated the two germline ends. The CDR3 extends over 11 amino acids. The germline V gene has CDR1 MGHRA and CDR2 YSYEKL. Here the CDR3 reads CASSQGEKLFF. Here the CDR3 DNA reads TGCGCCAGCAGCCAAGGTGAAAAACTGTTTTTT.

This rearrangement joins TRBV19 to TRBJ2-1; no definite D call. Germline CDR1 reads LNHDA; CDR2 reads SQIVND (reference sequence). Trimming took 3 bases from V and 5 from J, leaving 5 bases between them. The CDR3 extends over 12 amino acids. CDR3 amino acids: CASSIGDNEQFF. The CDR3 bases are TGTGCCAGTAGTATTGGGGACAATGAGCAGTTCTTC. Full variable domain (missing parts from reference TRBV19 and TRBJ2-1): DGGITQSPKYLFRKEGQNVTLSCEQNLNHDAMYWYRQDPGQGLRLIYYSQIVNDFQKGDIAEGYSVSREKKESFPLTVTSAQKNPTAFYLCASSIGDNEQFFGPGTRLTVL.

The rearrangement uses TRBV6-1 and TRBJ1-1; D is ambiguous. This CDR3 is built from 13 residues. Trimming removed 3 bases at V and 7 bases at J, with 12 bases between. Germline CDR1 reads MNHNS; CDR2 reads SASEGT. The chain's CDR3 is CASSDPQVIEAFF. DNA of the CDR3: TGTGCCAGCAGTGACCCCCAGGTTATTGAAGCTTTCTTT.

The chain combines TRBV27 with TRBJ1-6; D may be TRBD1 (5 bases). The CDR3 has 17 amino acids. Trimming stripped 4 bases from V and 1 base from J, with 14 bases between. Germline V gene lookup returns CDR1 MNHEY and CDR2 SMNVEV (reference sequence). The CDR3 sequence is CASSSQGRGSYNSPLHF. The CDR3 nucleotides are TGTGCCAGCAGTTCGCAGGGAAGGGGTTCCTATAATTCACCCCTCCACTTT.

The CDR3 nucleotides read TGTGCCAGCTCACCTTTGACCGGGAGTCAGCCCCAGCATTTT. Translated, it gives CASSPLTGSQPQHF. The chain recombines TRBV18 with TRBJ1-5, with D unresolved. CDR3 length: 14 residues. Trimming pared 3 bases from V and 6 bases from J, leaving 12 bases between. Germline V CDR1 and CDR2: KGHSH, LQKENI.

The chain joins TRBV28 to TRBJ2-1, with 15 nucleotides matching TRBD2. Germline CDR1 is MDHEN and CDR2 is SYDVKM. CDR3 length: 15 amino acids. Trimming at V came to 6 bases and at J to 7 bases, leaving 4 bases not matched to a gene. As DNA, the CDR3 is TGTGCCAGCAGGCCCGGGACTAGCGGGAGGAATGAGCAGTTCTTC. The encoded protein is CASRPGTSGRNEQFF. The variable domain in full, with the rest retrieved from reference TRBV28 and TRBJ2-1, is DVKVTQSSRYLVKRTGEKVFLECVQDMDHENMFWYRQDPGLGLRLIYFSYDVKMKEKGDIPEGYSVSREKKERFSLILESASTNQTSMYLCASRPGTSGRNEQFFGPGTRLTVL.

This chain connects TRBV18 to TRBJ2-3; 13 bases align to TRBD2. Germline CDR1 reads KGHSH; CDR2 reads LQKENI. The trim removed 5 bases at V and 6 bases at J, leaving 5 bases unmatched. The CDR3 is 15 residues long. The CDR3 loop is CASSTTSGGADTQYF. The CDR3 DNA reads as TGTGCCAGCTCAACAACTAGCGGGGGGGCGGATACGCAGTATTTT.

The gene calls are TRBV13 and TRBJ2-7; TRBD2 matches 7 bases. CDR1 and CDR2 (germline): PRHDT, FYEKMQ (reference sequence). The CDR3 contains 15 residues. V trimming: 6 bases; J trimming: 1 base; junction bases outside the gene matches: 9. The CDR3 reads CASSAGVVSSYEQYF. CDR3 nucleotides: TGTGCCAGCAGTGCGGGAGTGGTAAGTTCCTACGAGCAGTACTTC.

The J gene is TRBJ2-1, the V gene TRBV4-1, with D unclear. Germline V lookup: CDR1 MGHRA, CDR2 YSYEKL. The CDR3 extends over 14 amino acids. Trimming took off 2 bases at V and 5 bases at J, with 10 bases between the two ends. The CDR3 nucleotides are TGCGCCAGCAGCCAAATTGGGGTGAACAATGAGCAGTTCTTC. It codes for CASSQIGVNNEQFF.

V and J are TRBV4-2 and TRBJ2-5, with TRBD2 identical over 8 bases. Germline loops: CDR1 LGHNA, CDR2 YNFKEQ. The CDR3 is 15 amino acids. J gave up 4 bases and V 1 base, and 5 bases lay outside the gene matches. The CDR3 loop reads CASSQAYLAGETQYF. The DNA of the CDR3 is TGTGCCAGCAGCCAAGCGTACCTAGCGGGAGAGACCCAGTACTTC.

The genes are TRBV5-4 and TRBJ2-3; the match to TRBD1 covers 8 bases. J lost 5 bases, V lost 0 bases, and 5 bases had no gene match. The germline V gene encodes CDR1 SGHNT and CDR2 YYREEE (reference sequence). CDR3 length equals 15 residues. Written as DNA, the CDR3 is TGTGCCAGCAGCTTGGAAGGACAGGGTATAGATACGCAGTATTTT. This gives the protein CASSLEGQGIDTQYF.

The chain recombines TRBV4-1 with TRBJ2-2; tentative D call: TRBD2 (6 bases). The CDR3 contains 16 residues. Germline V gene lookup returns CDR1 MGHRA and CDR2 YSYEKL. V lost 2 bases and J 1 base, leaving 11 bases between the germline ends. The CDR3 protein is CASSQLRRGNTGELFF. In nucleotides, the CDR3 is TGCGCCAGCAGCCAATTGAGGAGGGGGAACACCGGGGAGCTGTTTTTT.